The clone carrying this TCR beta chain came up a few times. Its antigen remains unknown. The data stem from a study of PD-1 blockade in classical Hodgkin lymphoma. Profiled with immunoSEQ multiplex PCR; TCRdb holds only in-frame clones, not every one. This table holds 30,000 to 40,000 clones, around 89% found once. Time point given: newly diagnosed, previously untreated cHL patient sample. Starting with thawed PBMCs, CD4+ T cells were purified by magnetic negative selection. Untreated, newly diagnosed classical Hodgkin lymphoma PBMCs served for comparison. Study results and limitations: According to reports, newly diagnosed patients had lower baseline TCR diversity than healthy donors, and relapsed/refractory patients had lower baseline TCR diversity still. Repertoire difference causes, possibly disease activity or prior therapy, remain undefined.

Sequenced sample: CD4+ T cells from blood. This receptor was taken from a human donor with classical Hodgkin lymphoma.

CDR3 bases: TGTGCCAGCAGTATAGCGGGAGGGGGAAACATTCAGTACTTC. Its translation is CASSIAGGGNIQYF. The chain carries TRBV2 and TRBJ2-4; 11 positions agree with TRBD2. The CDR3 contains 14 residues. Per germline, CDR1 SNHLY and CDR2 FYNNEI. The trim removed 5 bases at V and 6 bases at J, leaving 3 bases unmatched.